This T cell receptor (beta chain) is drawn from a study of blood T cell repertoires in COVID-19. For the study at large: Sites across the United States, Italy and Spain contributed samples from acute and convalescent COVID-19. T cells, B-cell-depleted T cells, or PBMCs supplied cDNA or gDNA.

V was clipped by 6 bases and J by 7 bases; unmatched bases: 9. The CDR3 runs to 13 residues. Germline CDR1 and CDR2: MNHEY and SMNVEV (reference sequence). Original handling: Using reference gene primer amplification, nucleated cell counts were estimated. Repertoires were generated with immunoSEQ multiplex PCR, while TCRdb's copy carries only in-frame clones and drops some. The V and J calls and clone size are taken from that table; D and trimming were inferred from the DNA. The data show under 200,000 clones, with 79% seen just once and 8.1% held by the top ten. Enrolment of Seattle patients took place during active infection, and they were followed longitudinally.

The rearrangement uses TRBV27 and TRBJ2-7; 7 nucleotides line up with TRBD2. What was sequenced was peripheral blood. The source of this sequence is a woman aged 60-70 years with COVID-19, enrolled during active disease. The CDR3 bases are TGTGCCAGCAGCCCCCGGAGGGGAGGGGAGCAGTACTTC. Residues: CASSPRRGGEQYF.